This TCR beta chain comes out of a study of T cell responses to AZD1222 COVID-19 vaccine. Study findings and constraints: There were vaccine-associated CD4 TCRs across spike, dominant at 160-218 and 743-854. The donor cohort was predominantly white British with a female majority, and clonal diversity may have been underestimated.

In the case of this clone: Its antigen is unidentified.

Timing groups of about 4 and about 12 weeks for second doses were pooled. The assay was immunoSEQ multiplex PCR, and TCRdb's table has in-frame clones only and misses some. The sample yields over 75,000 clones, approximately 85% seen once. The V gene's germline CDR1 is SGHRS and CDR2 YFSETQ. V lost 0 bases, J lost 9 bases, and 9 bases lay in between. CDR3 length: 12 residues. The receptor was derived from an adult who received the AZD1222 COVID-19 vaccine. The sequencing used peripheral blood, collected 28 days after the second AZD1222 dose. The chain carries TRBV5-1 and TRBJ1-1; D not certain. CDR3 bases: TGCGCCAGCAGCTTGGGAGAAGAGAAAGCTTTCTTT. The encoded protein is CASSLGEEKAFF. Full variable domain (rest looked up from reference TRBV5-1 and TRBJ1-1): KAGVTQTPRYLIKTRGQQVTLSCSPISGHRSVSWYQQTPGQGLQFLFEYFSETQRNKGNFPGRFSGRQFSNSRSEMNVSTLELGDSALYLCASSLGEEKAFFGQGTRLTVV.